These 24 T cell receptor beta chains were sequenced from one sample in a study of shared clonotypes between healthy human individuals. Here immunoSEQ multiplex PCR was the method, and the copy in TCRdb shows in-frame clones only, minus some. The sample holds roughly 1,000,000 clones, 70% to 80% seen once. The sample taken for sequencing was memory CD4+ T cells from PBMCs. Documented subset: CD45RA-negative fraction. The receptors originated from a young man in good health. Some clones in this sample may be carry-over from other donors' samples.

This clone was seen more than once but under ten times. The chain is built from TRBV19 and TRBJ2-1; D gene uncertain. Trimming shortened V by 9 bases and J by 3 bases, and 27 bases separated the two germline ends. CDR1 and CDR2 from the germline V gene are LNHDA and SQIVND (reference sequence). This CDR3 has 18 amino acids. CDR3 sequence: CARRLRSFSPPYYNEQFF. DNA for the CDR3: TGTGCCAGGCGGCTTCGATCATTCTCACCGCCCTACTACAATGAGCAGTTCTTC.

The rearrangement joins TRBV2 to TRBJ1-2, with TRBD1 as a possible D gene (5 bases). This CDR3 spans 15 amino acids. In germline, CDR1 is SNHLY, CDR2 FYNNEI. The V gene lost 5 bases and the J gene lost 4 bases, with 17 bases spanning the gap. The CDR3 is CASSPTRGSSYGYTF. CDR3 nucleotide sequence: TGTGCCAGCAGTCCTACGCGGGGGAGTAGCTATGGCTACACCTTC.

This sequence joins TRBV4-3 and TRBJ2-2; 9 bases map to TRBD2. CDR3 size: 16 residues. The germline CDR1 and CDR2 sequences are LGHNA and YSLEER. V lost 1 base and J lost 3; bases outside the gene matches: 3. The CDR3 DNA is TGCGCCAGCAGCCAAGTCGCTAGCGGGGACACCGGGGAGCTGTTTTTT. This translates into CASSQVASGDTGELFF.

The rearrangement links TRBV7-2 to TRBJ2-5; either TRBD1 or TRBD2 may supply D (5 bases each). The CDR3 is 14 amino acids. Trimming stripped 5 bases from V and 3 bases from J, with 13 bases between. CDR1 SGHTA and CDR2 FQGNSA come from the germline V gene. As DNA, the CDR3 is TGTGCCAGCAGCCTTACCGGGACCAAAGAGACCCAGTACTTC. It specifies CASSLTGTKETQYF.

This clone was found a few times. At one boundary the junction diverges from the germline segment, which might be a read error. The chain carries TRBV20-1 and TRBJ1-2, with D perhaps TRBD1 (5 bases). CDR1 and CDR2 from the germline V gene are DFQATT and SNEGSKA (reference sequence). The CDR3 contains 9 residues. The CDR3 DNA reads TGCAGTGCTGGGGGTACGACAGATTTC. Encoded protein: CSAGGTTDF.

This clone was seen more than once but under ten times. The chain combines TRBV15 with TRBJ2-5; possibly TRBD1 for D (6 bases). The germline CDR1 and CDR2 sequences are LNHNV and YYDKDF (reference sequence). V was trimmed by 0 bases and J by 2 bases, leaving 16 bases between them. The CDR3 runs to 17 residues. CDR3 loop: CATSRDRGSGAQETQYF. Written as DNA, the CDR3 is TGTGCCACCAGCAGAGATCGGGGCTCAGGGGCGCAAGAGACCCAGTACTTC.

The chain couples TRBV28 to TRBJ1-1; D not certain. The CDR3 runs 14 residues. Trimming left V 5 bases short and J 1 base short, with 11 bases between. Germline V gene lookup returns CDR1 MDHEN and CDR2 SYDVKM. The CDR3 bases are TGTGCCAGCAGTCCTGTTCTCAAGAACACTGAAGCTTTCTTT. It specifies CASSPVLKNTEAFF.

The chain is built from TRBV4-1 and TRBJ2-5, with 12 bases that match TRBD2. The germline gives CDR1 MGHRA, CDR2 YSYEKL. This CDR3 has 18 residues. Trimming cost V 3 bases and J 5 bases; bases outside gene matches: 13. CDR3 DNA sequence: TGCGCCAGCAGCCAGGGGGGGCTAGCGGGAGGGAGGGCTGAGACCCAGTACTTC. This gives the protein CASSQGGLAGGRAETQYF.

The sample holds a few counts of this clone. The chain has TRBV11-2 and TRBJ2-1; 9 bases map to TRBD2. Germline CDR1 is SGHAT and CDR2 is FQNNGV. The CDR3 is made up of 18 amino acids. V shed 5 bases, J shed 0 bases, and the junction held 11 bases outside the gene matches. The CDR3, as DNA: TGTGCCAGCAGCGTCCCGGTGGGTAGCGGGAGCTCCTACAATGAGCAGTTCTTC. Translated: CASSVPVGSGSSYNEQFF.

The rearrangement uses TRBV28 and TRBJ2-7; TRBD2 matches 14 bases. The trim removed 5 bases at V and 3 bases at J, leaving 3 bases unmatched. Germline assignment: CDR1 MDHEN and CDR2 SYDVKM. The CDR3 extends over 15 amino acids. DNA of the CDR3: TGTGCCAGCAGTCAAGGACTAGCGGGAGGCTACGAGCAGTACTTC. It translates to CASSQGLAGGYEQYF.

As to this clone: The sample carries other DNA sequences with the same CDR3. V is TRBV18 and J is TRBJ2-5; D not certain. The CDR3 covers 14 residues. The V and J ends lost 1 base and 1 base respectively, with 7 bases between them. CDR1 and CDR2 (germline): KGHSH, LQKENI. The CDR3 loop is CASSPQRAQETQYF. The CDR3 nucleotides are TGTGCCAGCTCACCACAGCGTGCCCAAGAGACCCAGTACTTC.

Comments on this clone: This specimen includes other DNA sequences encoding the same CDR3. The chain links TRBV5-1 to TRBJ2-1, with 13 bases that match TRBD2. Germline V gene lookup returns CDR1 SGHRS and CDR2 YFSETQ. The CDR3 is made up of 15 amino acids. J was trimmed by 6 bases and V by 4 bases; bases with no gene match: 4. CDR3 DNA sequence: TGCGCCAGCAGCCTGGGACTAGCGGGGCTCAATGAGCAGTTCTTC. It translates to CASSLGLAGLNEQFF.

V gene TRBV28 combines with J gene TRBJ1-4; D is possibly TRBD1 (5 bases). CDR1 and CDR2 (germline): MDHEN, SYDVKM. This CDR3 is 15 amino acids long. Trimming removed 5 bases from V and 4 bases from J, with 14 bases in between. CDR3 DNA sequence: TGTGCCAGCAGTCGTCCGGGACGGTTTAATGAAAAACTGTTTTTT. Translating gives CASSRPGRFNEKLFF.

The rearrangement joins TRBV7-9 to TRBJ2-2; D is possibly TRBD1 or TRBD2 (6 bases each). CDR1 and CDR2 from the germline V gene are SEHNR and FQNEAQ (reference sequence). Trimming took off 5 bases at V and 3 bases at J, with 16 bases between the two ends. The CDR3 totals 16 residues. Here the CDR3 DNA reads TGTGCCAGCAGCCTAAGGAGGGGGAGAGACACCGGGGAGCTGTTTTTT. Translation gives CASSLRRGRDTGELFF.

The chain couples TRBV11-2 to TRBJ2-7; 7 nucleotides match TRBD2. Germline-derived CDR1 and CDR2 are SGHAT and FQNNGV. There are 17 residues in the CDR3. V lost 6 bases, J lost 2 bases, and 16 bases stayed unmatched. Here the CDR3 DNA reads TGTGCCAGCAGGTCGGTGTCAATGGGAGGGAGGGCCTACGAGCAGTACTTC. Translated, it gives CASRSVSMGGRAYEQYF.

Note on this clone: The CDR3 does not close with the conserved phenylalanine or tryptophan, likely indicating a read error. The rearrangement links TRBV18 to TRBJ2-7; D is undetermined. CDR1 KGHSH and CDR2 LQKENI come from the germline V gene. Deletions cut 3 bases from V and 4 bases from J, with 10 bases between. CDR3 length equals 13 residues. The CDR3 is CASSPPGGYEQYS. The CDR3 DNA reads TGTGCCAGCTCACCTCCAGGCGGATACGAGCAGTACTCC.

The chain is built from TRBV5-6 and TRBJ1-4; possibly TRBD1 for D (5 bases). The CDR3 consists of 17 residues. Trimming took 0 bases from V and 2 from J, leaving 14 bases between them. The germline gives CDR1 SGHDT, CDR2 YYEEEE. The CDR3 bases are TGTGCCAGCAGCTTGGCTGGGGGAGTTTCTACTAATGAAAAACTGTTTTTT. Its translation: CASSLAGGVSTNEKLFF. The variable domain in full, with the rest retrieved from reference TRBV5-6 and TRBJ1-4, is DAGVTQSPTHLIKTRGQQVTLRCSPKSGHDTVSWYQQALGQGPQFIFQYYEEEERQRGNFPDRFSGHQFPNYSSELNVNALLLGDSALYLCASSLAGGVSTNEKLFFGSGTQLSVL.

This clone occurred many times. The genes are TRBV27 and TRBJ2-7, with TRBD2 matching over 7 bases. This CDR3 has 15 amino acids. The V gene's germline CDR1 is MNHEY and CDR2 SMNVEV (reference sequence). With 5 bases clipped from V and 1 base from J, the junction kept 8 bases outside the gene matches. The CDR3 DNA sequence: TGTGCCAGCAGTACAAGAGCGGGAAATTCCTACGAGCAGTACTTC. Its translation: CASSTRAGNSYEQYF.

A word on this clone: A read error is possible here, since a much larger clone lies one base away. V gene TRBV5-4 combines with J gene TRBJ1-5; D may be TRBD1 (6 bases). The CDR3 is made up of 13 amino acids. The germline CDR1 and CDR2 sequences are SGHNT and YYREEE (reference sequence). Trimming shortened V by 0 bases and J by 5 bases, and 6 bases separated the two germline ends. CDR3 residues: CASSLGQDQPQHF. The CDR3, as DNA: TGTGCCAGCAGCTTGGGACAGGATCAGCCCCAGCATTTT.

V and J are TRBV7-3 and TRBJ1-2, with D perhaps matching TRBD1 (5 bases). In germline, CDR1 is SGHTA, CDR2 FQGTGA. This CDR3 is built from 12 residues. Trimming stripped 4 bases from V and 8 bases from J, with 11 bases between. In DNA form, the CDR3 reads TGTGCCAGCAGCTCTAATGAGGGGGGCTACACCTTC. Protein: CASSSNEGGYTF.

V and J are TRBV5-8 and TRBJ2-6; D is uncertain. CDR3 length: 15 residues. V was trimmed by 6 bases and J by 2 bases, leaving 12 bases between them. Germline V gene lookup returns CDR1 SGHTS and CDR2 YDEGEE. The CDR3 spells CASTLLLAGANVLTF. The CDR3 nucleotides are TGTGCCAGCACCTTACTCCTTGCTGGGGCCAACGTCCTGACTTTC.

This clone has a handful of counts. This sequence joins TRBV27 and TRBJ2-2; D is ambiguous. The CDR3 runs to 15 residues. Trimming cost V 3 bases and J 2 bases, with 10 bases left between them. Germline V lookup: CDR1 MNHEY, CDR2 SMNVEV (reference sequence). The CDR3 reads CASSLNGPNTGELFF. The CDR3 bases are TGTGCCAGCAGTTTGAACGGACCCAACACCGGGGAGCTGTTTTTT.

The CDR3 protein is CASSPLVYSYEQYF. In DNA form, the CDR3 reads TGTGCCAGCAGCCCGCTTGTTTACTCCTACGAGCAGTACTTC. The chain couples TRBV28 to TRBJ2-7; no definite D call. Germline V gene data show CDR1 as MDHEN and CDR2 as SYDVKM. This CDR3 is built from 14 residues. Trimming cost V 6 bases and J 0 bases, with 12 bases left between them.

Only a few counts were recorded for this clone. The chain is built from TRBV7-9 and TRBJ1-2; TRBD1 aligns across 9 bases. There are 15 residues in the CDR3. Germline assignment: CDR1 SEHNR and CDR2 FQNEAQ (reference sequence). J lost 1 base, V lost 3 bases, and 3 bases had no gene match. The CDR3 sequence: CASSFRGQGNYGYTF. DNA for the CDR3: TGTGCCAGCAGCTTCAGGGGACAGGGTAACTATGGCTACACCTTC.